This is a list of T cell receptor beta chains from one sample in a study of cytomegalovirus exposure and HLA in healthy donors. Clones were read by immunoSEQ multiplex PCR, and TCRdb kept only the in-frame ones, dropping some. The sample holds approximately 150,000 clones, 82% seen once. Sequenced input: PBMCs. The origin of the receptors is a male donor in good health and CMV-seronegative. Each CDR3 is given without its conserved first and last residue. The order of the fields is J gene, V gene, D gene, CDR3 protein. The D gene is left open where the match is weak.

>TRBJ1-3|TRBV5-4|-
ASSLARGGGVGNTIY
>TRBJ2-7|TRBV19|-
ASRDAYEQY
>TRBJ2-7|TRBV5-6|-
ASSLTGRSYEQY
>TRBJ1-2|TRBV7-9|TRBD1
ASSSPDRGNGYT
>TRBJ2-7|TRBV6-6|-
ASRAPLANHEQY
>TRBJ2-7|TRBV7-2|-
ASSPPTTPDEQY
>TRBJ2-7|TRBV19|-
ASVRLVSFGGSYEQY
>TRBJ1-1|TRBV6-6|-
ASSYSTGPRTEAF
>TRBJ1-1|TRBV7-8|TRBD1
ASSLAQGVRTEAF
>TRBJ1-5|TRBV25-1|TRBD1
ASSDMTGGSDQPQH
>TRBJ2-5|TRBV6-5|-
ASRQGQETQY
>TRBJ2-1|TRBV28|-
ASSFSGSRDEQF
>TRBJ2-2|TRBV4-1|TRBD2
ASSQEAGGSTGELF